A single sample gave rise to the 32 T cell receptor beta chains below, sequenced in a study of breast tumors, draining lymph nodes, adjacent tissues (dated by TCRdb to the mid-2010s). The axillary draining lymph nodes of breast cancer patients were the source of the lymph node samples. Preparation of the library involved multiplex PCR. This sample was sequenced with an Illumina HiSeq 2000. TCRdb trimmed public reads at Q25 via fastp, called clones via MiXCR and kept in-frame beta chains. Merged by CDR3 protein, the rows form single entries marked with the most common genes and DNA. Present in this sample are 200,000 to 300,000 distinct CDR3 sequences, under 35% of which were seen just once. The ten largest account for more than 1% of the sample. Source material: axillary lymph node tissue. Receptors were obtained from a female donor with breast cancer. Some clones in this sample may be carry-over from other donors' samples.

The chain combines TRBV7-9 with TRBJ1-6; TRBD1 matches 12 bases. Germline V lookup: CDR1 SEHNR, CDR2 FQNEAQ (reference sequence). V lost 5 bases, J lost 10 bases, and 6 bases stayed unmatched. This CDR3 region has 15 residues. The CDR3 is CASSTGTGGTSPLHF. In nucleotides, the CDR3 is TGTGCCAGCAGCACCGGGACAGGGGGCACCTCACCCCTCCACTTT.

The chain carries TRBV14 and TRBJ1-1; maybe TRBD1 (5 bases). With 0 bases removed from V and 0 bases from J, the gap between germline ends came to 14 bases. Looked up from germline, CDR1 is SGHDN and CDR2 is FVKESK. The CDR3 consists of 17 residues. The CDR3 DNA is TGTGCCAGCAGCCAAGAGCCCTGGAGGGGCCTGAACACTGAAGCTTTCTTT. The encoded protein is CASSQEPWRGLNTEAFF.

This clonotype was counted many times. The CDR3 sequence: CASSLLVGRELFF. DNA for the CDR3: TGTGCCAGCAGCCTGCTAGTCGGGCGGGAGCTGTTTTTT. This rearrangement joins TRBV6-5 to TRBJ2-2; D unclear. Trimming removed 6 bases from V and 9 bases from J, with 14 bases in between. CDR1 and CDR2 (germline): MNHEY, SVGAGI. This CDR3 region has 13 residues.

This chain connects TRBV25-1 to TRBJ1-6, with 7 bases lining up with TRBD1. Germline V gene lookup returns CDR1 MGHDK and CDR2 SYGVNS. This CDR3 is built from 17 residues. V lost 2 bases, J lost 6 bases, and 10 bases stayed unmatched. CDR3 loop: CASSEPTGQISNSPLHF. CDR3 bases: TGTGCCAGCAGTGAACCAACGGGACAGATTTCTAATTCACCCCTCCACTTT.

In its sample, this clonotype was seen a few times. A much larger clone is a single base away; this may be a read error. This chain uses TRBV4-2 with TRBJ2-7, with TRBD1 matching 7 bases. CDR1 is LGHNA, CDR2 YNFKEQ, per germline. The CDR3 totals 14 residues. The chain's CDR3 is CASSQEPGGNEQCF. DNA of the CDR3: TGTGCCAGCAGCCAAGAGCCAGGGGGTAACGAGCAGTGCTTC.

Turning to this clonotype: With a much larger clone just one base away, this may be a read error. The V call is TRBV20-1, the J call TRBJ2-7, with 7 nucleotides matching TRBD1. The CDR3 consists of 19 residues. Germline lookup yields CDR1 DFQATT and CDR2 SNEGSKA (reference sequence). Unmatched junction bases numbered 24, after V lost 6 bases and J lost 1 base. The CDR3 protein is CSAIPGQDTLPFFSYEQYF. The CDR3 DNA follows: TGCAGTGCCATCCCCGGACAGGACACTCTCCCCTTTTTTTCCTACGAGCAGTACTTC.

Concerning this clonotype itself: A single base separates this from a much larger clone, so it may be a read error. The DNA is omitted, as the CDR3 cannot be located on it reliably, and the CDR3 follows TCRdb's listing. J is TRBJ2-3 and V is TRBV4-1; TRBD1 is the table's D call and was not checked against the DNA. The CDR3 totals 16 residues, both ends included. CDR1 MGHRA and CDR2 YSYEKL come from the germline V gene. This chain's CDR3 is CASKVGPGSRTDTRYF.

This clonotype was observed many times. This sequence joins TRBV15 and TRBJ2-3; 11 bases fit TRBD2. The CDR3 has 17 residues. The trim removed 0 bases at V and 4 bases at J, leaving 6 bases unmatched. Looked up from germline, CDR1 is LNHNV and CDR2 is YYDKDF (reference sequence). CDR3 amino acids: CATSRDPLAGDPDTQYF. CDR3 DNA sequence: TGTGCCACCAGCAGAGATCCACTAGCGGGAGATCCAGATACGCAGTATTTT. Looking up the rest from reference TRBV15 and TRBJ2-3 gives the full variable domain: DAMVIQNPRYQVTQFGKPVTLSCSQTLNHNVMYWYQQKSSQAPKLLFHYYDKDFNNEADTPDNFQSRRPNTSFCFLDIRSPGLGDTAMYLCATSRDPLAGDPDTQYFGPGTRLTVL.

In this sample, this clonotype turned up many times. The chain recombines TRBV7-2 with TRBJ2-1; D ambiguous. Between the trimmed V and J ends, which lost 0 bases and 9 bases, there was a span of 9 bases. This CDR3 contains 13 residues. The germline gives CDR1 SGHTA, CDR2 FQGNSA. The CDR3 here is CASSLAVRREQFF. CDR3 nucleotide sequence: TGTGCCAGCAGCTTAGCCGTCCGCCGTGAGCAGTTCTTC.

This clonotype was picked up a small number of times. The chain is built from TRBV20-1 and TRBJ2-1; the D is unclear. The CDR3 runs to 14 residues. The germline V and J ends were trimmed by 3 bases and 12 bases, with 21 bases remaining between them. Germline assignment: CDR1 DFQATT and CDR2 SNEGSKA (reference sequence). The CDR3 nucleotides read TGCAGTGCTAGCGCTCAGGTAGATTACACTGCGCAGTTCTTC. It is translated as CSASAQVDYTAQFF.

As to this clonotype: A read error is likely, as this CDR3 ends without the conserved phenylalanine or tryptophan. The DNA is left out, because the CDR3 cannot be placed on it with certainty; the CDR3 is given as TCRdb lists it. This CDR3 reads CASSVITGTTDTPYS. V and J are TRBV9 and TRBJ2-3. The CDR3 extends over 15 residues, inclusive of both ends. Germline-derived CDR1 and CDR2 are SGDLS and YYNGEE.

This clonotype showed up many times. The chain links TRBV19 to TRBJ2-3, with D perhaps assigned TRBD1 or TRBD2 (5 bases each). CDR3 length: 15 amino acids. V gave up 5 bases and J gave up 3 bases, with 15 bases separating them. Germline V gene sequence: CDR1 LNHDA, CDR2 SQIVND (reference sequence). CDR3 residues: CASSARGAGTDTQYF. DNA for the CDR3: TGTGCCAGTAGTGCAAGGGGAGCAGGGACAGATACGCAGTATTTT.

This clonotype occurred many times. The chain carries TRBV20-1 and TRBJ1-5; D is undetermined. Germline CDR1 is DFQATT and CDR2 is SNEGSKA (reference sequence). The CDR3 consists of 13 residues. The V and J ends lost 4 bases and 3 bases respectively, with 10 bases between them. The CDR3 DNA sequence: TGCAGTGCTACGCCAAACCTCAATCAGCCCCAGCATTTT. Amino acids: CSATPNLNQPQHF.

Ten or more counts support this clonotype. V and J are TRBV7-6 and TRBJ2-2; 7 positions agree with TRBD2. Trimming at V came to 0 bases and at J to 6 bases, leaving 7 bases not matched to a gene. CDR1 and CDR2 (germline): SGHVS, FNYEAQ. The CDR3 consists of 16 residues. CDR3 residues: CASSLASGISPGELFF. Here the CDR3 DNA reads TGTGCCAGCAGCTTAGCGAGCGGGATTAGTCCCGGGGAGCTGTTTTTT.

This clonotype was counted at least ten times. The rearrangement joins TRBV6-5 to TRBJ2-7; 9 nucleotides align to TRBD1. Germline assignment: CDR1 MNHEY and CDR2 SVGAGI. CDR3 length: 15 amino acids. V lost 4 bases to trimming and J lost 1 base; unmatched junction nucleotides: 5. CDR3 region: CASSFTGTGSYEQYF. The CDR3 DNA reads as TGTGCCAGCAGTTTTACCGGGACAGGGTCCTACGAGCAGTACTTC.

Many counts were recorded for this clonotype. The V and J genes are TRBV16 and TRBJ1-5; D not resolved. Germline V gives CDR1 KGHSY, CDR2 FQNENV. V was trimmed by 6 bases and J by 0 bases, leaving 24 bases between them. This CDR3 has 19 amino acids. The CDR3 loop reads CASSPDPTSTYNSNQPQHF. The CDR3 nucleotides are TGTGCCAGCAGTCCTGACCCGACATCCACTTATAATAGCAATCAGCCCCAGCATTTT.

This clonotype was counted ten times or more. V and J are TRBV5-6 and TRBJ1-2; 7 nucleotides agree with TRBD1. The junction had 6 bases not matched to a gene; V was cut back by 0 bases and J by 4 bases. In germline, CDR1 is SGHDT, CDR2 YYEEEE. The CDR3 totals 15 residues. The DNA for the CDR3 is TGTGCCAGCAGCTTGGAACAGGGGTTGGGCTATGGCTACACCTTC. Protein product: CASSLEQGLGYGYTF.

The chain joins TRBV7-2 to TRBJ2-5, with TRBD2 matching 14 bases. Germline loops: CDR1 SGHTA, CDR2 FQGNSA. The CDR3 consists of 16 residues. The V gene end was trimmed by 3 bases and the J gene end by 4 bases; junction bases not matched to a gene: 4. Here the CDR3 DNA reads TGTGCCAGCAGCTTGGGACTAGCGGGAGAGGCAGAGACCCAGTACTTC. This gives the protein CASSLGLAGEAETQYF.

This clonotype has ten or more counts. The chain is built from TRBV10-3 and TRBJ2-2; 12 bases line up with TRBD2. Germline V gene sequence: CDR1 ENHRY, CDR2 SYGVKD. CDR3 length equals 17 residues. Trimming removed 10 bases from V and 6 bases from J; junction bases left unmatched: 15. The CDR3 loop is CATAQTTSGRKPGELFF. CDR3 nucleotides: TGTGCCACCGCCCAGACAACTAGCGGGAGGAAACCCGGGGAGCTGTTTTTT.

Only one count was recorded for this clonotype. The rearrangement uses TRBV24-1 and TRBJ1-1; weak D call: TRBD1 (5 bases). This CDR3 contains 14 residues. Germline V gives CDR1 KGHDR, CDR2 SFDVKD. Trimming removed 8 bases from V and 3 bases from J, with 15 bases in between. In DNA form, the CDR3 reads TGTGCCACCATAGATCCAGGGAGGGACACTGAAGCTTTCTTT. Amino acid sequence: CATIDPGRDTEAFF.

A note on this clonotype: The limits of the CDR3 on the DNA are not certain, so only TCRdb's listed CDR3 is given. V gene TRBV6-4 combines with J gene TRBJ1-2; TRBD1 is taken as the D call from the table, unchecked against the DNA. The CDR3 sequence runs 22 residues, both termini included. Germline values: CDR1 MRHNA, CDR2 SNTAGT. The CDR3 sequence: CASSRGDSGTGELFFGDYGYTF.

On this clonotype: The junction shows a germline mismatch at one end, possibly a read error. This CDR3 is CASSARTSGIHNEQLF. The CDR3, as DNA: TGTGCCAGCAGCGCCCGGACTAGCGGGATCCACAATGAGCAGCTCTTC. The V and J genes are TRBV7-8 and TRBJ2-1; TRBD2 matches at 12 bases. From germline, CDR1 is SGHVS and CDR2 FQNEAQ. CDR3 size: 16 residues.

This clonotype was seen ten or more times. The V and J genes are TRBV6-5 and TRBJ2-3; the D call may be TRBD1 or TRBD2 (6 bases each). V lost 4 bases to trimming and J lost 9 bases, with 20 bases between them. This CDR3 has 15 amino acids. In germline, CDR1 is MNHEY, CDR2 SVGAGI. The CDR3 protein is CASSSVAVVGGTQYF. CDR3 DNA: TGTGCCAGCAGTTCGGTAGCGGTCGTCGGGGGCACGCAGTATTTT.

The rearrangement links TRBV15 to TRBJ1-4, with a tentative D call TRBD1 (5 bases). Trimming cost V 6 bases and J 8 bases, with 16 bases left between them. Germline-derived CDR1 and CDR2 are LNHNV and YYDKDF (reference sequence). The CDR3 length is 14 residues. CDR3 in DNA: TGTGCCACCAGTAACGCTGGGAGGGACGAAAAACTGTTTTTT. As protein: CATSNAGRDEKLFF. Looking up the rest from reference TRBV15 and TRBJ1-4 gives the full variable domain: DAMVIQNPRYQVTQFGKPVTLSCSQTLNHNVMYWYQQKSSQAPKLLFHYYDKDFNNEADTPDNFQSRRPNTSFCFLDIRSPGLGDTAMYLCATSNAGRDEKLFFGSGTQLSVL.

This clonotype was counted many times. The chain combines TRBV9 with TRBJ2-1; D is perhaps TRBD1 or TRBD2 (7 bases each). Germline V lookup: CDR1 SGDLS, CDR2 YYNGEE. V dropped 7 bases and J dropped 5 bases, with 13 bases sitting between them. This CDR3 is built from 13 residues. The CDR3 here is CASQGGIHNEQFF. As DNA, the CDR3 is TGTGCCAGCCAGGGGGGGATCCACAATGAGCAGTTCTTC.

Turning to this clonotype: Sequence at one end of the junction differs from germline and may be a read error. This chain joins TRBV10-3 and TRBJ2-2, with D perhaps matching TRBD1 or TRBD2 (5 bases each). This CDR3 has 15 amino acids. The germline gives CDR1 ENHRY, CDR2 SYGVKD. DNA of the CDR3: TGTGCCATCCTGATGGGGCGGACACAACACCGGGGAGCTGTTTTT. Translation: CAILMGRTQHRGAVF.

This clonotype was picked up many times. The chain is built from TRBV5-4 and TRBJ2-1; TRBD2 might be the D (5 bases). V lost 10 bases and J 4 bases, leaving 18 bases between the germline ends. Germline CDR1 reads SGHNT; CDR2 reads YYREEE (reference sequence). The CDR3 runs 14 residues. CDR3 protein: CAYGSGTSYNEQFF. CDR3 sequence (DNA): TGTGCCTATGGAAGCGGAACCTCATACAATGAGCAGTTCTTC.

The sample holds a few counts of this clonotype. This may be a read error, as it is one base from a much larger clone. The chain employs TRBV5-5 and TRBJ1-4; the D gene is possibly TRBD1 (5 bases). CDR3 size: 16 residues. V was shortened by 0 bases and J by 4 bases, with 13 bases between the two germline ends. Germline CDR1 and CDR2: SGHKS and YYEKEE (reference sequence). The CDR3 region is CASSLEQASGNEKLFF. Here the CDR3 DNA reads TGTGCCAGCAGCTTGGAACAGGCTTCGGGTAATGAAAAACTGTTTTTT. The variable domain in full, with the rest retrieved from reference TRBV5-5 and TRBJ1-4, is DAGVTQSPTHLIKTRGQQVTLRCSPISGHKSVSWYQQVLGQGPQFIFQYYEKEERGRGNFPDRFSARQFPNYSSELNVNALLLGDSALYLCASSLEQASGNEKLFFGSGTQLSVL.

This clonotype showed up many times. The chain carries TRBV20-1 and TRBJ2-5, with 7 bases aligning to TRBD1. Germline V lookup: CDR1 DFQATT, CDR2 SNEGSKA (reference sequence). This CDR3 spans 14 amino acids. J was trimmed by 5 bases and V by 6 bases; bases with no gene match: 12. DNA of the CDR3: TGCAGTGCGTCCCGGACGACAGGGTCTGAGACCCAGTACTTC. Translated, it gives CSASRTTGSETQYF.

This clonotype was detected many times. J is TRBJ2-2 and V is TRBV7-2; 8 bases are a match to TRBD2. CDR3 length: 16 amino acids. CDR1 and CDR2 (germline): SGHTA, FQGNSA. V shed 1 base and J 1 base; nucleotides not matched to a gene: 2. CDR3 amino acids: CASSLVLAENTGELFF. The CDR3 DNA reads TGTGCCAGCAGCTTAGTACTAGCGGAGAACACCGGGGAGCTGTTTTTT.

In this sample, this clonotype turned up many times. This chain uses TRBV29-1 with TRBJ2-5, with 7 bases matching TRBD1. Germline CDR1 SQVTM, CDR2 ANQGSEA. This CDR3 spans 13 amino acids. The CDR3 loop is CSHTGTAQETQYF. The CDR3 DNA reads as TGCAGTCATACCGGGACAGCTCAAGAGACCCAGTACTTC. Full variable domain (remainder filled in from reference TRBV29-1 and TRBJ2-5): SAVISQKPSRDICQRGTSLTIQCQVDSQVTMMFWYRQQPGQSLTLIATANQGSEATYESGFVIDKFPISRPNLTFSTLTVSNMSPEDSSIYLCSHTGTAQETQYFGPGTRLLVL.

This clonotype appeared once. The conserved final phenylalanine or tryptophan is absent from the CDR3, which likely points to a read error. The chain links TRBV7-2 to TRBJ2-1; 10 bases match TRBD2. The CDR3 length is 17 residues. Trimming at V came to 5 bases and at J to 7 bases, leaving 14 bases not matched to a gene. Per germline, CDR1 SGHTA and CDR2 FQGNSA. For the CDR3, the DNA is TGTGCCAGCAGCACCAGGACTAGCGGCCTTCTTGGGAATGAGCAGTTCCTC. Translated, it gives CASSTRTSGLLGNEQFL.